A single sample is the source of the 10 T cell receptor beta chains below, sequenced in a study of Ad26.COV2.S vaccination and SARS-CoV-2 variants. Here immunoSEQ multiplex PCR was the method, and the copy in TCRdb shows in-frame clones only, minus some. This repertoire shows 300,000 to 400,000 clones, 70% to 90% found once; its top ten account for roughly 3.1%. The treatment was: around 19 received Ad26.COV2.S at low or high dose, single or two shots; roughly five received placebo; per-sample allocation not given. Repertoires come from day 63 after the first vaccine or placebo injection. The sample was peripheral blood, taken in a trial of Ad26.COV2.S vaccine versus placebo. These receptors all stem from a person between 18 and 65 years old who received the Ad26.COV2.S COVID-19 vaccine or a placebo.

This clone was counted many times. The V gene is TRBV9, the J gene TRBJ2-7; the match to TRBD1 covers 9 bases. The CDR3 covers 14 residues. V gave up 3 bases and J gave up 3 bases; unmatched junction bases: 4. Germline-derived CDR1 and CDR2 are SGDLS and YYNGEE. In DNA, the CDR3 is TGTGCCAGCAGCGCGGGACAGGGTGACTACGAGCAGTACTTC. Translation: CASSAGQGDYEQYF.

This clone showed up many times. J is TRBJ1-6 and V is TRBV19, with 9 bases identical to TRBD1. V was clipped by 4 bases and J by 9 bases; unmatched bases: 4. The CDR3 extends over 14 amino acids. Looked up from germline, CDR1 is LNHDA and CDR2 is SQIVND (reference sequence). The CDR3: CASSKGTGTSPLHF. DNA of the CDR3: TGTGCCAGTAGTAAGGGGACAGGGACTTCACCCCTCCACTTT.

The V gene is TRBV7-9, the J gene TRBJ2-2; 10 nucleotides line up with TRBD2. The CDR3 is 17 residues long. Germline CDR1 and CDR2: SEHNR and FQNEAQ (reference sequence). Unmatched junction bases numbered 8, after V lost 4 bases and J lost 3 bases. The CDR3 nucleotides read TGTGCCAGCAGCTCCCAATTAGCGGGGGGCTACACCGGGGAGCTGTTTTTT. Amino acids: CASSSQLAGGYTGELFF.

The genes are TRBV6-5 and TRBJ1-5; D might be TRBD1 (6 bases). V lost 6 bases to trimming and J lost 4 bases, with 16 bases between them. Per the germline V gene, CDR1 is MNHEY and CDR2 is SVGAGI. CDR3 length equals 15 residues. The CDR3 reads CASSDSGTHNQPQHF. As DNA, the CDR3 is TGTGCCAGCAGCGATTCTGGGACACATAATCAGCCCCAGCATTTT.

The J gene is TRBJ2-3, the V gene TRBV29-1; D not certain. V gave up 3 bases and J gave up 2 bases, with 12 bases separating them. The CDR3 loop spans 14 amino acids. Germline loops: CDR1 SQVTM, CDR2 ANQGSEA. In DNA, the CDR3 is TGCAGCGTTGACGTGGCAGGAGTCACAGATACGCAGTATTTT. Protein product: CSVDVAGVTDTQYF.

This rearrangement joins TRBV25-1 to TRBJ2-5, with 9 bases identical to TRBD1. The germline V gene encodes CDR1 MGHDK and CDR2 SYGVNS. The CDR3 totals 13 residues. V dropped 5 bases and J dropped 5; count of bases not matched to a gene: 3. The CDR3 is CASSTGTGETQYF. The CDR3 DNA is TGTGCCAGCAGTACCGGGACAGGGGAGACCCAGTACTTC.

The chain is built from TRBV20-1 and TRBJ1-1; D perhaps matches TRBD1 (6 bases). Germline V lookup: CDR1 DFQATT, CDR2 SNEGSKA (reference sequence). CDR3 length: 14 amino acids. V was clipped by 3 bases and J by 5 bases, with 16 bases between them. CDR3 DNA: TGCAGTGCTAGTTTCGGGGGCGGAAGAACTGAAGCTTTCTTT. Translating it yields CSASFGGGRTEAFF.

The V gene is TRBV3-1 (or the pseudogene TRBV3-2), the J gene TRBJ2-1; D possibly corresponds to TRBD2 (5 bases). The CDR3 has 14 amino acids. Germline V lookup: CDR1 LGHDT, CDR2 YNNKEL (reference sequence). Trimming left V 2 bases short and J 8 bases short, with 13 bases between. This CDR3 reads CASSQPTSTYEQFF. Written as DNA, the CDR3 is TGTGCCAGCAGCCAACCAACTAGTACCTATGAGCAGTTCTTC.

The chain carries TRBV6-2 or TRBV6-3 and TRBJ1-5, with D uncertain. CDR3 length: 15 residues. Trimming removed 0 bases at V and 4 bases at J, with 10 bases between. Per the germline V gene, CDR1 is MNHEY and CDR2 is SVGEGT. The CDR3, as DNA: TGTGCCAGCAGTTACTCGGACCGGCAGAATCAGCCCCAGCATTTT. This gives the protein CASSYSDRQNQPQHF.

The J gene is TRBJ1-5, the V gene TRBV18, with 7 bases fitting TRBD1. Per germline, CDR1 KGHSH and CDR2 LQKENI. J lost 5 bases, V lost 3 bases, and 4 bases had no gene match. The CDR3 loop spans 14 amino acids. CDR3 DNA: TGTGCCAGCTCACCGGGACAGAGGGATCAGCCCCAGCATTTT. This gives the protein CASSPGQRDQPQHF. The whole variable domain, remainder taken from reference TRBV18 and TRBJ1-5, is NAGVMQNPRHLVRRRGQEARLRCSPMKGHSHVYWYRQLPEEGLKFMVYLQKENIIDESGMPKERFSAEFPKEGPSILRIQQVVRGDSAAYFCASSPGQRDQPQHFGDGTRLSIL.